A selection of T cell receptor beta chains follows, all from one sample in a study of technical replicates of blood from a handful of donors. Repertoires were generated with immunoSEQ multiplex PCR, while TCRdb's copy carries only in-frame clones and drops some. The table lists fewer than 100,000 clones, 97% of them singletons. Material for sequencing was T cells isolated from PBMCs. The source of these receptors is a human donor in good health. CDR3s include the opening cysteine and the closing phenylalanine or tryptophan. Each record gives: D gene, V gene, clone size, J gene, CDR3 protein, CDR3 DNA. A D gene is named only where the DNA matches it firmly. The size field is filled for only some rows; it gives once, few, many or a size class.

d_gene: TRBD2; v_gene: TRBV14; abundance: once; j_gene: TRBJ2-7; CDR3aa: CASSLGLAGVEVYEQYF; CDR3nt: TGTGCCAGCAGCCTGGGACTAGCGGGAGTGGAGGTCTACGAGCAGTACTTC
d_gene: TRBD1; v_gene: TRBV5-4; abundance: -; j_gene: TRBJ2-5; CDR3aa: CASTAGQGWETQYF; CDR3nt: TGTGCCAGCACCGCGGGACAGGGCTGGGAGACCCAGTACTTC
d_gene: TRBD1; v_gene: TRBV7-8; abundance: -; j_gene: TRBJ2-7; CDR3aa: CASSLALPGQVGYEQYF; CDR3nt: TGTGCCAGCAGCTTAGCCCTACCGGGACAGGTGGGCTACGAGCAGTACTTC
d_gene: TRBD2; v_gene: TRBV6-5; abundance: -; j_gene: TRBJ2-7; CDR3aa: CASKPGEGYEQYF; CDR3nt: TGTGCCAGCAAGCCGGGGGAGGGGTACGAGCAGTACTTC
d_gene: TRBD2; v_gene: TRBV7-6; abundance: -; j_gene: TRBJ2-1; CDR3aa: CASSLDNGREQFF; CDR3nt: TGTGCCAGCAGCTTGGATAACGGGAGGGAGCAGTTCTTC
d_gene: TRBD2; v_gene: TRBV5-1; abundance: -; j_gene: TRBJ2-2; CDR3aa: CASSSSAGETGELFF; CDR3nt: TGCGCCAGCAGTTCCTCAGCGGGAGAAACCGGGGAGCTGTTTTTT
d_gene: -; v_gene: TRBV28; abundance: once; j_gene: TRBJ1-3; CDR3aa: CASSLSFSGNTIYF; CDR3nt: TGTGCCAGCAGTTTATCCTTCTCTGGAAACACCATATATTTT
d_gene: -; v_gene: TRBV5-6; abundance: -; j_gene: TRBJ1-5; CDR3aa: CASSLDRDQPQHF; CDR3nt: TGTGCCAGCAGCTTGGACCGAGATCAGCCCCAGCATTTT
d_gene: TRBD1; v_gene: TRBV29-1; abundance: -; j_gene: TRBJ2-1; CDR3aa: CSGTGTDHNEQFF; CDR3nt: TGCAGCGGGACCGGGACAGACCACAATGAGCAGTTCTTC
d_gene: -; v_gene: TRBV19; abundance: -; j_gene: TRBJ1-2; CDR3aa: CASNPQGANYGYTF; CDR3nt: TGTGCCAGTAACCCACAGGGAGCTAACTATGGCTACACCTTC
d_gene: -; v_gene: TRBV6-4; abundance: -; j_gene: TRBJ2-1; CDR3aa: CASKVAADNEQFF; CDR3nt: TGTGCCAGCAAGGTAGCGGCGGACAATGAGCAGTTCTTC
d_gene: TRBD2; v_gene: TRBV25-1; abundance: -; j_gene: TRBJ2-1; CDR3aa: CASSEYRLAGDGDEQFF; CDR3nt: TGTGCCAGCAGTGAATATCGGCTAGCGGGAGATGGAGATGAGCAGTTCTTC
d_gene: -; v_gene: TRBV5-1; abundance: -; j_gene: TRBJ1-5; CDR3aa: CASSQGLSQPQHF; CDR3nt: TGCGCCAGCAGCCAGGGCTTGAGTCAGCCCCAGCATTTT
d_gene: -; v_gene: TRBV4-2; abundance: -; j_gene: TRBJ1-4; CDR3aa: CASSQEGGQTNEKLFF; CDR3nt: TGTGCCAGCAGCCAAGAGGGCGGGCAGACTAATGAAAAACTGTTTTTT
d_gene: -; v_gene: TRBV19; abundance: -; j_gene: TRBJ2-7; CDR3aa: CASSIVLAYEQYF; CDR3nt: TGTGCCAGTAGTATAGTATTAGCCTACGAGCAGTACTTC
d_gene: TRBD2; v_gene: TRBV9; abundance: -; j_gene: TRBJ2-7; CDR3aa: CASSNERAGPSYEQYF; CDR3nt: TGTGCCAGCAGCAACGAACGAGCGGGGCCCTCCTACGAGCAGTACTTC
d_gene: -; v_gene: TRBV9; abundance: -; j_gene: TRBJ2-7; CDR3aa: CASSVAVGGIYEQYF; CDR3nt: TGTGCCAGCAGCGTAGCTGTCGGAGGGATCTACGAGCAGTACTTC
d_gene: -; v_gene: TRBV5-1; abundance: once; j_gene: TRBJ1-2; CDR3aa: CASSLETAADYGYTF; CDR3nt: TGCGCCAGCAGCTTGGAAACAGCCGCTGACTATGGCTACACCTTC
d_gene: TRBD1; v_gene: TRBV10-3; abundance: -; j_gene: TRBJ2-7; CDR3aa: CAINAGQDHYEQYF; CDR3nt: TGTGCCATCAACGCGGGACAGGACCACTACGAGCAGTACTTC
d_gene: TRBD1; v_gene: TRBV5-5; abundance: -; j_gene: TRBJ2-4; CDR3aa: CASSSGQGILAKNIQYF; CDR3nt: TGTGCCAGCAGCTCGGGACAGGGGATATTAGCCAAAAACATTCAGTACTTC
d_gene: TRBD2; v_gene: TRBV27; abundance: -; j_gene: TRBJ2-1; CDR3aa: CASSLSSGSYEQFF; CDR3nt: TGTGCCAGCAGTTTATCTAGCGGGAGCTATGAGCAGTTCTTC
d_gene: TRBD2; v_gene: TRBV7-2; abundance: -; j_gene: TRBJ2-7; CDR3aa: CASSFAGGGTYEQYF; CDR3nt: TGTGCCAGCAGCTTCGCGGGAGGCGGAACCTACGAGCAGTACTTC
d_gene: -; v_gene: TRBV4-2; abundance: -; j_gene: TRBJ1-5; CDR3aa: CASSQDPSLQPQHF; CDR3nt: TGTGCCAGCAGCCAAGACCCGTCCCTACAGCCCCAGCATTTT
d_gene: -; v_gene: TRBV5-8; abundance: -; j_gene: TRBJ1-5; CDR3aa: CASSSSLNQPQHF; CDR3nt: TGTGCCAGCAGCTCTAGTCTCAATCAGCCCCAGCATTTT
d_gene: -; v_gene: TRBV6-1; abundance: -; j_gene: TRBJ2-7; CDR3aa: CASSEALRPTSGF; CDR3nt: TGTGCCAGCAGTGAAGCGCTTCGGCCCACCAGCGGCTTC
d_gene: -; v_gene: TRBV2; abundance: -; j_gene: TRBJ2-1; CDR3aa: CASSEFGGDEQFF; CDR3nt: TGTGCCAGCAGTGAATTCGGGGGTGATGAGCAGTTCTTC
d_gene: TRBD2; v_gene: TRBV6-5; abundance: -; j_gene: TRBJ2-7; CDR3aa: CASSYSAGGNEQYF; CDR3nt: TGTGCCAGCAGTTACTCAGCGGGAGGTAACGAGCAGTACTTC
d_gene: -; v_gene: TRBV5-4; abundance: once; j_gene: TRBJ1-2; CDR3aa: CASSLASYGYTF; CDR3nt: TGTGCCAGCAGCTTGGCGAGCTATGGCTACACCTTC
d_gene: -; v_gene: TRBV6-5; abundance: -; j_gene: TRBJ2-2; CDR3aa: CASSYGGTGELFF; CDR3nt: TGTGCCAGCAGTTACGGCGGCACCGGGGAGCTGTTTTTT
d_gene: -; v_gene: TRBV7-9; abundance: -; j_gene: TRBJ2-1; CDR3aa: CASSLSIHEQFF; CDR3nt: TGTGCCAGCAGCTTAAGCATCCATGAGCAGTTCTTC
d_gene: TRBD1; v_gene: TRBV7-9; abundance: -; j_gene: TRBJ1-5; CDR3aa: CASSRGGTGENQPQHF; CDR3nt: TGTGCCAGCAGTCGTGGGGGTACAGGGGAGAATCAGCCCCAGCATTTT
d_gene: -; v_gene: TRBV9; abundance: -; j_gene: TRBJ1-1; CDR3aa: CASSSGRAEAFF; CDR3nt: TGTGCCAGCAGCTCAGGAAGAGCAGAAGCTTTCTTT
d_gene: -; v_gene: TRBV9; abundance: -; j_gene: TRBJ2-7; CDR3aa: CASSVLVKSYEQYF; CDR3nt: TGTGCCAGCAGCGTATTAGTAAAAAGCTACGAGCAGTACTTC
d_gene: TRBD2; v_gene: TRBV9; abundance: -; j_gene: TRBJ2-5; CDR3aa: CASSAPAGGPQETQYF; CDR3nt: TGTGCCAGCAGCGCTCCAGCGGGAGGGCCTCAAGAGACCCAGTACTTC
d_gene: TRBD1; v_gene: TRBV7-2; abundance: -; j_gene: TRBJ1-1; CDR3aa: CASSTSGQPFIGAFF; CDR3nt: TGTGCCAGCAGCACTTCGGGACAGCCTTTTATTGGAGCTTTCTTT
d_gene: -; v_gene: TRBV7-8; abundance: -; j_gene: TRBJ2-3; CDR3aa: CASSLAMIGGAHTDTQYF; CDR3nt: TGTGCCAGCAGCTTAGCAATGATAGGGGGGGCGCACACAGATACGCAGTATTTT
d_gene: -; v_gene: TRBV10-3; abundance: -; j_gene: TRBJ2-7; CDR3aa: CAISDFQGIHEQYF; CDR3nt: TGTGCCATCAGTGATTTTCAGGGTATCCACGAGCAGTACTTC
d_gene: -; v_gene: TRBV9; abundance: -; j_gene: TRBJ2-5; CDR3aa: CASSVDLGSSKTQYF; CDR3nt: TGTGCCAGCAGCGTAGATCTCGGGAGTTCCAAGACCCAGTACTTC
d_gene: -; v_gene: TRBV2; abundance: -; j_gene: TRBJ2-1; CDR3aa: CASSEDGSNDEQFF; CDR3nt: TGTGCCAGCAGTGAAGATGGTAGCAACGATGAGCAGTTCTTC
d_gene: -; v_gene: TRBV27; abundance: -; j_gene: TRBJ2-7; CDR3aa: CASRWFGDSYEQYF; CDR3nt: TGTGCCAGCCGTTGGTTCGGGGACTCCTACGAGCAGTACTTC
d_gene: TRBD1; v_gene: TRBV7-6; abundance: -; j_gene: TRBJ1-1; CDR3aa: CASSVRDRGGKTEAFF; CDR3nt: TGTGCCAGCAGCGTCCGGGACAGGGGTGGTAAAACTGAAGCTTTCTTT
d_gene: -; v_gene: TRBV2; abundance: -; j_gene: TRBJ2-6; CDR3aa: CASSNSGSSGANVLTF; CDR3nt: TGTGCCAGCAGTAATTCAGGATCGTCTGGGGCCAACGTCCTGACTTTC
d_gene: TRBD2; v_gene: TRBV6-5; abundance: -; j_gene: TRBJ2-1; CDR3aa: CASSYSPSGSYNEQFF; CDR3nt: TGTGCCAGCAGTTACTCTCCTAGCGGTTCCTACAATGAGCAGTTCTTC
d_gene: -; v_gene: TRBV18; abundance: once; j_gene: TRBJ1-1; CDR3aa: CASSSEPGPNSEAFF; CDR3nt: TGTGCCAGCTCATCAGAACCGGGTCCTAATTCTGAAGCTTTCTTT
d_gene: TRBD2; v_gene: TRBV2; abundance: -; j_gene: TRBJ2-1; CDR3aa: CASSELAAWNEQFF; CDR3nt: TGTGCCAGCAGTGAACTAGCGGCATGGAATGAGCAGTTCTTC
d_gene: TRBD2; v_gene: TRBV11-1; abundance: -; j_gene: TRBJ2-5; CDR3aa: CASSFNTGGLQETQYF; CDR3nt: TGTGCCAGCAGCTTTAACACGGGAGGCCTCCAAGAGACCCAGTACTTC
d_gene: TRBD2; v_gene: TRBV7-9; abundance: -; j_gene: TRBJ2-3; CDR3aa: CASSLGSGSTDTQYF; CDR3nt: TGTGCCAGCAGCTTAGGTAGCGGGAGTACAGATACGCAGTATTTT
d_gene: TRBD1; v_gene: TRBV14; abundance: -; j_gene: TRBJ1-3; CDR3aa: CASSRYRGLGNTIYF; CDR3nt: TGTGCCAGCAGCCGCTACAGGGGGCTTGGAAACACCATATATTTT
d_gene: -; v_gene: TRBV25-1; abundance: -; j_gene: TRBJ1-5; CDR3aa: CASSASFNQPQHF; CDR3nt: TGTGCCAGCAGTGCGTCGTTCAATCAGCCCCAGCATTTT
d_gene: -; v_gene: TRBV19; abundance: once; j_gene: TRBJ2-7; CDR3aa: CASSQFGYEQYF; CDR3nt: TGTGCCAGTAGCCAATTCGGGTACGAGCAGTACTTC
d_gene: TRBD1; v_gene: TRBV27; abundance: -; j_gene: TRBJ2-7; CDR3aa: CASRPTGQGEQYF; CDR3nt: TGTGCCAGCAGACCGACAGGGCAGGGCGAGCAGTACTTC